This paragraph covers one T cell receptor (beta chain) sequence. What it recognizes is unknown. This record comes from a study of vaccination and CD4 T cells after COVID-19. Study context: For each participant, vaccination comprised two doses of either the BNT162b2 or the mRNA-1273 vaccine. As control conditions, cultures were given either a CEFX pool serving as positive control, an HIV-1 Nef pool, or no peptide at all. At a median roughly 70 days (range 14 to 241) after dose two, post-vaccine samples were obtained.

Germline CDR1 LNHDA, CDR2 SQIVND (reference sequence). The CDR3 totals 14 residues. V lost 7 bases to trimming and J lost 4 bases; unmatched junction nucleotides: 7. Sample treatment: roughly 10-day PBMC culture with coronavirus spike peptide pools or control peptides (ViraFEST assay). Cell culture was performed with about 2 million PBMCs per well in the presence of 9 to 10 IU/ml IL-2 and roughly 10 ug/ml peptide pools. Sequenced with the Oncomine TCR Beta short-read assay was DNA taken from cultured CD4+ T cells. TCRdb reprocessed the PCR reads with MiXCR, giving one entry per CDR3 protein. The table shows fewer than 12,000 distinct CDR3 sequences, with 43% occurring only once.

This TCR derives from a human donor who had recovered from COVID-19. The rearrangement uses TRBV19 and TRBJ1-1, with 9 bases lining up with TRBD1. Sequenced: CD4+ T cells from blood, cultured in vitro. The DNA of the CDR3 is TGTGCCAGTATCATTGGGACAGGGAGCACTGAAGCTTTCTTT. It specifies CASIIGTGSTEAFF.